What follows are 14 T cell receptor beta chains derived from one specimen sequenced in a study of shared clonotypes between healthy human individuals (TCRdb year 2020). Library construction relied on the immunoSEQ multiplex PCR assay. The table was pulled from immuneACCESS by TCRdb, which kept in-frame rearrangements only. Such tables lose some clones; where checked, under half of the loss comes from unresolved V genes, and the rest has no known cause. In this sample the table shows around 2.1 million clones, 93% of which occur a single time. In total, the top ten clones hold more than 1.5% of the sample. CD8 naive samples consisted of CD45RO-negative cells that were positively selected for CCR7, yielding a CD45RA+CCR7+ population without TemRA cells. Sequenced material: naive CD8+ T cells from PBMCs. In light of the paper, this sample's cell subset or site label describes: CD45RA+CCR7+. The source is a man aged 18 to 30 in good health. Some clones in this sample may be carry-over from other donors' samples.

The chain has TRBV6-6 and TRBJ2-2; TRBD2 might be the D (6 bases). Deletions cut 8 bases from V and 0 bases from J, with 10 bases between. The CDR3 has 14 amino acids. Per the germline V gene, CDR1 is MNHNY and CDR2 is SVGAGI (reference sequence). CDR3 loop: CASEASANTGELFF. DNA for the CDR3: TGTGCCAGCGAAGCTAGCGCGAACACCGGGGAGCTGTTTTTT.

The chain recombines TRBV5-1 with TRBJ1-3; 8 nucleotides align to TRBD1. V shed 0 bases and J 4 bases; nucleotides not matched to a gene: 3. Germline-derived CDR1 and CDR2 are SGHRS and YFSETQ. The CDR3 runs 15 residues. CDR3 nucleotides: TGCGCCAGCAGCTTGGATTGGACAGGGGGAAACACCATATATTTT. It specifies CASSLDWTGGNTIYF.

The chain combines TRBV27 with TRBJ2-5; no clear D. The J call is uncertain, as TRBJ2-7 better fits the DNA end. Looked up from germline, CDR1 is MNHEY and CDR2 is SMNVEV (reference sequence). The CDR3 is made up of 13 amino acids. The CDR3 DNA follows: TGTGCCAGCAGTTTATCAGCCTCCTACGAGCAGTACTTC. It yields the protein CASSLSASYEQYF.

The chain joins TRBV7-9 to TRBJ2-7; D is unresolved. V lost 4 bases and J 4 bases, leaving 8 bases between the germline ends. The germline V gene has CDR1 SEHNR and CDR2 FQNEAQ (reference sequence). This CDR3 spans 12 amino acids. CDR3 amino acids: CASSWNSYEQYF. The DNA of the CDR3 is TGTGCCAGCAGCTGGAATAGTTACGAGCAGTACTTC.

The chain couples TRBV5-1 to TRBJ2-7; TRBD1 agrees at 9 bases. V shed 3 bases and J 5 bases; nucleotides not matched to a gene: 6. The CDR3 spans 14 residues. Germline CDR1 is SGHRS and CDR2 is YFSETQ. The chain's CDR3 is CASSWRTGVDEQYF. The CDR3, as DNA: TGCGCCAGCAGCTGGCGGACAGGGGTCGACGAGCAGTACTTC.

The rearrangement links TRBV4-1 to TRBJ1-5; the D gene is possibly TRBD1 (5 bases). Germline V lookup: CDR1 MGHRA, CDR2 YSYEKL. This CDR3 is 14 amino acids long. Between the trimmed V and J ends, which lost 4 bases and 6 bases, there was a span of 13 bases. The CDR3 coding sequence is TGCGCCAGCAGCCCGTGGCAGGGCGGTCAGCCCCAGCATTTT. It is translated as CASSPWQGGQPQHF.

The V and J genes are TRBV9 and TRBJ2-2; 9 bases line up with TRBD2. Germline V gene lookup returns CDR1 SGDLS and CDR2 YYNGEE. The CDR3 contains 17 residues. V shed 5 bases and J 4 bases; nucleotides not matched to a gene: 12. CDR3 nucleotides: TGTGCCAGCAGTACTACACCGGGACTAGCCCTCACCGGGGAGCTGTTTTTT. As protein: CASSTTPGLALTGELFF.

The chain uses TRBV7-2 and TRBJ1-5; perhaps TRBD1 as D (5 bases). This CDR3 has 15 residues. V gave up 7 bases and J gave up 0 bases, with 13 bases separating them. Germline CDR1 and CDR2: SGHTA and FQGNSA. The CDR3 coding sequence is TGTGCCAGCACACAGGCGCTTGATAGCAATCAGCCCCAGCATTTT. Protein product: CASTQALDSNQPQHF.

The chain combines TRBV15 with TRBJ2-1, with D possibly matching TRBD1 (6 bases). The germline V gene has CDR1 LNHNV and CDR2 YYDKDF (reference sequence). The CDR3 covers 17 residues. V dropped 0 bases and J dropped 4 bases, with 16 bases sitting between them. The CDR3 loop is CATSREPMGHRYNEQFF. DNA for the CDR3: TGTGCCACCAGCAGAGAGCCTATGGGACACCGGTACAATGAGCAGTTCTTC.

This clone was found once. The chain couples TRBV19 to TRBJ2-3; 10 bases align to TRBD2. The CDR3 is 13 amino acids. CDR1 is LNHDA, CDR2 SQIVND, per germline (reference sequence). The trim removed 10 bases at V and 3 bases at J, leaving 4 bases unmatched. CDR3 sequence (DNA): TGTGCCACCGGACTAGCGGTAACAGATACGCAGTATTTT. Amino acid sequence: CATGLAVTDTQYF.

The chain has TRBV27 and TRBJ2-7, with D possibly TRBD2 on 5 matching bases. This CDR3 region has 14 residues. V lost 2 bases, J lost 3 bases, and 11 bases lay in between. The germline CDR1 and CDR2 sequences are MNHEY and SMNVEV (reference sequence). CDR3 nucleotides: TGTGCCAGCAGTTTAATCCCAGGAGGCTACGAGCAGTACTTC. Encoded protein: CASSLIPGGYEQYF.

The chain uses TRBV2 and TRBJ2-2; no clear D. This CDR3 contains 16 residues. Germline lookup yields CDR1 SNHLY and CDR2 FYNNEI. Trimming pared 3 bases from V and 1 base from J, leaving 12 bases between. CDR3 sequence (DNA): TGTGCCAGCAGTGATGCGGAGAAGAGGAACACCGGGGAGCTGTTTTTT. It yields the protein CASSDAEKRNTGELFF.

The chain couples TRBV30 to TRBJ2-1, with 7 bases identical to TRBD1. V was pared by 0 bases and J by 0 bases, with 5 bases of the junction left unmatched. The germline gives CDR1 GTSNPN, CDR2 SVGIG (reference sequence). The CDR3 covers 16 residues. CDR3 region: CAWSVESGGSYNEQFF. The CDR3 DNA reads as TGTGCCTGGAGTGTTGAGTCAGGGGGCTCCTACAATGAGCAGTTCTTC.

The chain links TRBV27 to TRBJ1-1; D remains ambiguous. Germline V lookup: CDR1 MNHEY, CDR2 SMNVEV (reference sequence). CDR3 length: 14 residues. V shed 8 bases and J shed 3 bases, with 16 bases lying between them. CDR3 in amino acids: CASPLGFLDTEAFF. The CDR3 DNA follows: TGTGCCAGCCCATTGGGGTTTTTGGACACTGAAGCTTTCTTT.